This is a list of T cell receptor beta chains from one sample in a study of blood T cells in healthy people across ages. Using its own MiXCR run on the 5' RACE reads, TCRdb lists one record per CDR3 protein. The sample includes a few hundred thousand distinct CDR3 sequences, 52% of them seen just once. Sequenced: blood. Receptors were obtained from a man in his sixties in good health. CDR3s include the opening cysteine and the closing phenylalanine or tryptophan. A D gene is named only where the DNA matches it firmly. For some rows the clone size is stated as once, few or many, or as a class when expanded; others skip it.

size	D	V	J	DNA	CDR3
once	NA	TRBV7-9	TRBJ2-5	TGTGCCAGCAGCCCCAAGGGGGACATGAAGACCCAGTACTTC	CASSPKGDMKTQYF
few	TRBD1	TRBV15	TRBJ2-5	TGTGCCACCAGCAGGCCACCTGGAGGACAGGGGGATGTAGAGACCCAGTACTTC	CATSRPPGGQGDVETQYF
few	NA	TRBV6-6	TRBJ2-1	TGTGCCAGCACTGACGGAAGGGGTAGCTCCTACAATGAGCAGTTCTTC	CASTDGRGSSYNEQFF
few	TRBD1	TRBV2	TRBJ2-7	TGTGCCAGCCTCCGGGACAGGTACTCCTACGAGCAGTACTTC	CASLRDRYSYEQYF
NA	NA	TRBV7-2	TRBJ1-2	TGTGCCAGCAGCGCCCAAATCAGGCTGGATGGCTACACCTTC	CASSAQIRLDGYTF
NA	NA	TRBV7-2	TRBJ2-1	TGTGCCAGCAGCTTAGTGGTCCCAGGAAATGAGCAGTTCTTC	CASSLVVPGNEQFF
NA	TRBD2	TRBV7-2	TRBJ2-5	TGTGCCAGCAGCACGAGTAGCGGGAGGGCCGGTGAGCAGTACTTC	CASSTSSGRAGEQYF
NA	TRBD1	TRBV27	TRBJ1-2	TGTGCCAGCAGTCCCCCTGACAGGGGGCGGGATGGCTACACCTTC	CASSPPDRGRDGYTF
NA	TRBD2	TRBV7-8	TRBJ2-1	TGTGCCAGCAGCCGTAGCGGGGGGGCATTTGCAAATGAGCAGTTCTTC	CASSRSGGAFANEQFF
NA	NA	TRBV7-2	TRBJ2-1	TGTGCCAGCAGTTTGGGGGGAGATGAGCAGTTCTTC	CASSLGGDEQFF
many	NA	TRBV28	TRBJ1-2	TGTGCCAGCAGCAGGACTACAAGGAGAGGCTACACCTTC	CASSRTTRRGYTF
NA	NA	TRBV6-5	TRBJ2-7	TGTGCCAGCAGTTACTCGGCCGTCCCGGGGGTGGAGCAGTACTTC	CASSYSAVPGVEQYF
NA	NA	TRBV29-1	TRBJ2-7	TGCAGCGTTGCGAACCAGGGCGGCGAGCAGTACTTC	CSVANQGGEQYF
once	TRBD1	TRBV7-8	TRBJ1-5	TGTGCCAGCAGCTTTATGCTTCCTGGGAGGACAGGGGGCAATCAGCCCCAGCATTTT	CASSFMLPGRTGGNQPQHF
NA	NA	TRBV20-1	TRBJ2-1	TGCAGTGCTAGACGGCCCGGGAGCTCCTACAATGAGCAGTTCTTC	CSARRPGSSYNEQFF
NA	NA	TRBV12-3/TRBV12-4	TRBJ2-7	TGTGCCAGCAGTTTATTTGGAGCAGAAGAGCAGTACTTC	CASSLFGAEEQYF
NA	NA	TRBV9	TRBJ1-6	TGTGCCAGCAGCGTAGAAGAACGGCGGCCTGCACCCCCCCACTTT	CASSVEERRPAPPHF
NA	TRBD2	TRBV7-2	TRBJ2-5	TGTGCCAGCAGCTTAGCGGAGCTAGCGGGAAGATACGAGCAGTCCTTC	CASSLAELAGRYEQSF
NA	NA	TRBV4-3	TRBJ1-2	TGCGCCAGCAGCCAAGATCCTGGAAAGGGCTATGGCTACACCTTC	CASSQDPGKGYGYTF
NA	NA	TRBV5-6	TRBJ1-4	TGTGCCAGCAGCTTGGAAAGGATTAATGAAAAACTGTTTTTT	CASSLERINEKLFF
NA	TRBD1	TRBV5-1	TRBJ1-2	TGCGCCAGCAGCTTGGCCCCGGACAGGGACTATGGCTACACCTTC	CASSLAPDRDYGYTF
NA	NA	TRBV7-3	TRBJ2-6	TGTGCCAGCAGCTCCCCGGGTCGCTCTGGGGCCAACGTCCTGACTTTC	CASSSPGRSGANVLTF
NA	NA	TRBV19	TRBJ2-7	TGTGCCAGTAGCCAAGAGGTCGGAACCCCCAGCCCCTACGAGCAGTACTTC	CASSQEVGTPSPYEQYF
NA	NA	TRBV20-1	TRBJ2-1	TGCAGCGCTAGACCCCCCGGGCGGAGGTACCATGAGCAGTTCTTC	CSARPPGRRYHEQFF
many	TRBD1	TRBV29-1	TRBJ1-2	TGCAGCGTTGAGCCCCCGGGACAGCCCTATGGCTACACCTTC	CSVEPPGQPYGYTF
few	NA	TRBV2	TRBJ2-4	TGTGCCAGCAGGGGTGACAGAACGAATCAGTACTTC	CASRGDRTNQYF
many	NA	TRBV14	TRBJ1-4	TGTGCCAGCAGCCAAAACGTCGGAACTAATGAAAAACTGTTTTTT	CASSQNVGTNEKLFF